The sequence of this T cell receptor (beta chain) was determined in a study of blood T cell repertoires in COVID-19. The data were produced by immunoSEQ multiplex PCR, yet TCRdb's version contains in-frame clones alone and is incomplete. The sample has 100,000 to 120,000 clones; under 90% are singletons. This clone has more than one count but fewer than ten. The sequence derives from a man older than 75 with acute or convalescent COVID-19. The sequencing sample was made of peripheral blood.

CDR3 in amino acids: CASSLTGSIPSYEQYF. CDR3 nucleotide sequence: TGTGCCAGCAGTTTAACAGGTAGCATCCCTTCCTACGAGCAGTACTTC. V gene TRBV27 combines with J gene TRBJ2-7; tentatively, D is TRBD1 (5 bases). Germline CDR1 reads MNHEY; CDR2 reads SMNVEV (reference sequence). This CDR3 spans 16 amino acids. The V end was cut by 2 bases, the J end by 1 base, with 15 bases between.